This TCR beta chain was captured in a study of CD8 T cells in Susac syndrome. High-throughput TCR beta sequencing covered peripheral CD8+ and CD4+ T cells. The authors negatively isolated CD8+ and CD4+ T cells and FACS-enriched TEMRA cells. The RNA, roughly 0.45 to 1 ug, was put through reverse transcription using random hexamers. TCR beta CDR3 was amplified by immunoSEQ covering 54 Vbeta and 13 Jbeta. MiXCR was run by TCRdb on the immunoSEQ multiplex PCR reads, yielding one entry per CDR3 protein. The table has some 80,000 distinct CDR3 sequences, roughly 94% seen once; the top ten hold 0.26%. The CDR3 totals 12 residues. From germline, CDR1 is MNHEY and CDR2 SMNVEV (reference sequence). V dropped 2 bases and J dropped 8 bases, with 7 bases sitting between them.

This sequence was found in a human donor in good health. Sequencing was done on a sample of CD8+ T cells from PBMCs. The V gene is TRBV27, the J gene TRBJ2-1, with D unresolved. CDR3 region: CASSLNAYEQFF. The CDR3, as DNA: TGTGCCAGCAGTTTAAATGCATATGAGCAGTTCTTC.